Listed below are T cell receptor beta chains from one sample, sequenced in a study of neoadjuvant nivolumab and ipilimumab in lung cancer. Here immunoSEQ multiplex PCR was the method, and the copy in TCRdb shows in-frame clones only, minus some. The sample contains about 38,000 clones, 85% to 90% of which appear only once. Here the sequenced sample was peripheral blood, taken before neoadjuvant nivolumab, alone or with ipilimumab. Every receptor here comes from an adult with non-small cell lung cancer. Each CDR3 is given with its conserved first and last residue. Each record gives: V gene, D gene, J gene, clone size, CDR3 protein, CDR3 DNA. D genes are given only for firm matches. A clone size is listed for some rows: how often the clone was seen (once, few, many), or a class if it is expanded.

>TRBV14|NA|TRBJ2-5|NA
CASSPIPIALETQYF
TGTGCCAGCAGCCCGATCCCCATAGCCCTAGAGACCCAGTACTTC
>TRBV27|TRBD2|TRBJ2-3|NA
CASSLLSSGVTDTQYF
TGTGCCAGCAGTTTACTGTCTAGCGGGGTAACAGATACGCAGTATTTT
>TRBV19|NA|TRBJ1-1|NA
CASSGGSWAKAFF
TGTGCCAGTAGTGGAGGATCTTGGGCAAAAGCTTTCTTT
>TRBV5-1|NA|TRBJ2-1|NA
CASSWAGVASVYNEQFF
TGCGCCAGCAGCTGGGCGGGCGTAGCTTCCGTATACAATGAGCAGTTCTTC
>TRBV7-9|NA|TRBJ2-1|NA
CASSPGISEQFF
TGTGCCAGCAGCCCCGGAATAAGTGAGCAGTTCTTC
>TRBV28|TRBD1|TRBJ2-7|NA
CASSLYPDRLPPYF
TGTGCCAGCAGTCTCTACCCGGACAGGCTCCCCCCGTACTTC
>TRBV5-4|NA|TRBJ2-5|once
CASSSYRGPETQYF
TGTGCCAGCAGCTCGTATCGGGGTCCGGAGACCCAGTACTTC
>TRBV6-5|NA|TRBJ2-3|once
CASTQSGLGTDTQYF
TGTGCCAGCACCCAGAGCGGACTGGGCACAGATACGCAGTATTTT
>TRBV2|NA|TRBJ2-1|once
CASSGPGSYNEQFF
TGTGCCAGCAGTGGCCCGGGCTCCTACAATGAGCAGTTCTTC
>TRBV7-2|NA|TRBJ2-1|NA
CASSDLYNEQFF
TGTGCCAGCAGCGACCTGTACAATGAGCAGTTCTTC
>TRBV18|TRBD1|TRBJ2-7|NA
CASSYYPGQGAYEQYF
TGTGCCAGCTCGTATTACCCGGGACAGGGCGCCTACGAGCAGTACTTC
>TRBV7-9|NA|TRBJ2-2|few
CASSFTGELFF
TGTGCCAGCAGCTTTACCGGGGAGCTGTTTTTT
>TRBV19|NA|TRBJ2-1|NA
CASSIVGENEQFF
TGTGCCAGTAGTATAGTAGGGGAAAATGAGCAGTTCTTC
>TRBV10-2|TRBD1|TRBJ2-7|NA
CASSGLGQGADEQYF
TGCGCCAGCAGTGGGTTGGGACAGGGGGCCGACGAGCAGTACTTC
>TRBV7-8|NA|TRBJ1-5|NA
CASSLRRVQVPNQPQHF
TGTGCCAGCAGCTTAAGGCGAGTTCAGGTTCCCAATCAGCCCCAGCATTTT
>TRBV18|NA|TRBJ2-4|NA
CASSPESGGRVVQYF
TGTGCCAGCTCACCTGAGTCGGGGGGCAGGGTGGTTCAGTACTTC
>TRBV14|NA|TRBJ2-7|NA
CASRHSQGTHEQYF
TGTGCCAGCAGACACTCCCAGGGAACCCACGAGCAGTACTTC
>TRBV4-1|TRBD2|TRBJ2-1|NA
CASSPKGKRGSYNEQFF
TGCGCCAGCAGCCCCAAGGGGAAGCGGGGCTCCTACAATGAGCAGTTCTTC
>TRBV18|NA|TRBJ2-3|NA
CASSPPDRTADTQYF
TGTGCCAGCTCACCACCCGACAGGACCGCAGATACGCAGTATTTT
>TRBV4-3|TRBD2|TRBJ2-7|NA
CASSQGLAGGSSYEQYF
TGCGCCAGCAGCCAAGGACTAGCGGGAGGCTCCTCCTACGAGCAGTACTTC
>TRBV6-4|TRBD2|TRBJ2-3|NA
CASSGTSGSGTDTQYF
TGTGCCAGCAGCGGGACTAGCGGGAGCGGCACAGATACGCAGTATTTT
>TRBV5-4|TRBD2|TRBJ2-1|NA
CASSMSGGRYNEQFF
TGTGCCAGCAGCATGAGCGGGGGACGGTACAATGAGCAGTTCTTC
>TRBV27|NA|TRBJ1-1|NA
CASSDSMNTEAFF
TGTGCCAGCAGCGATTCGATGAACACTGAAGCTTTCTTT
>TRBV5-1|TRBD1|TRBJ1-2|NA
CASSLRGTGDGYTF
TGCGCCAGCAGCCTCCGTGGGACAGGAGATGGCTACACCTTC
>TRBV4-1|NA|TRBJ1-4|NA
CASSQSVEKLFF
TGCGCCAGCAGCCAATCGGTAGAAAAACTGTTTTTT
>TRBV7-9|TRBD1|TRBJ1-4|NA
CASSLGDPGQWNEKLFF
TGTGCCAGCAGCTTAGGGGATCCGGGACAGTGGAATGAAAAACTGTTTTTT
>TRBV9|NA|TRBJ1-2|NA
CASSVAVGDRYGYTF
TGTGCCAGCAGCGTAGCTGTTGGAGACAGATATGGCTACACCTTC
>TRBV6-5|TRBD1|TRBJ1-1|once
CASTQQGDRRAFF
TGTGCCAGCACCCAACAGGGGGACAGGCGGGCTTTCTTT
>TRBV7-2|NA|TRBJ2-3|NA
CASSPRGDTQYF
TGTGCCAGCAGCCCCCGCGGGGATACGCAGTATTTT
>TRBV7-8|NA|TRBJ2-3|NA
CASRWGASGTDTQYF
TGTGCCAGCAGATGGGGGGCATCAGGCACAGATACGCAGTATTTT
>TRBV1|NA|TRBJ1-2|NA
CTSRGSSLRKTYGYTF
TGCACCAGCAGGGGTTCTAGTTTGCGAAAGACCTATGGCTACACCTTC
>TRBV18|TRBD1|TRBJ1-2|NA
CASSPGTDYGYTF
TGTGCCAGCTCCCCTGGGACAGATTACGGCTACACCTTC
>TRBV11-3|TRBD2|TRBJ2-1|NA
CASSRLAGVYNEQFF
TGTGCCAGCAGCAGACTAGCGGGAGTCTACAATGAGCAGTTCTTC
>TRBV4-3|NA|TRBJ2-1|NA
CASSPDGGNEQFF
TGCGCCAGCAGCCCAGACGGGGGCAATGAGCAGTTCTTC
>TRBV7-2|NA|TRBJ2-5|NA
CASSSFPRGGRETQYF
TGTGCCAGCAGCTCATTCCCGAGGGGGGGACGGGAGACCCAGTACTTC
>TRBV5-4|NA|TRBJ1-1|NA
CASSLPNAGAGEAFF
TGTGCCAGCAGCTTGCCCAATGCAGGGGCGGGTGAAGCTTTCTTT
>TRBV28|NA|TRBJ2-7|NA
CASSPPGQGTSEQYF
TGTGCCAGCAGTCCTCCAGGGCAGGGGACGAGTGAGCAGTACTTC
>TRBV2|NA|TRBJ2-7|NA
CASSELYEQYF
TGTGCCAGCAGTGAACTCTACGAGCAGTACTTC
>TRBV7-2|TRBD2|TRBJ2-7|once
CASSPRLAGEREQYF
TGTGCCAGCAGCCCTAGACTAGCGGGAGAGAGGGAGCAGTACTTC
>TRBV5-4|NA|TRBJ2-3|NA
CASSRGDPPDTQYF
TGTGCCAGCAGCCGCGGGGACCCCCCGGATACGCAGTATTTT
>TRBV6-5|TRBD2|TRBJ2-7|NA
CASSYTRGGYEQYF
TGTGCCAGCAGCTATACCCGGGGGGGCTACGAGCAGTACTTC
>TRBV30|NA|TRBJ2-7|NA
CAWSKAFLYF
TGTGCCTGGAGTAAGGCGTTTTTGTACTTC
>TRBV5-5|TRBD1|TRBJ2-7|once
CASSLVFSWDRAYEQYF
TGTGCCAGCAGCTTGGTTTTTAGTTGGGACAGGGCCTACGAGCAGTACTTC
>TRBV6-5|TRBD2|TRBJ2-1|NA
CASSSQPSGRENEQFF
TGTGCCAGCAGTTCACAACCGAGCGGGAGGGAAAATGAGCAGTTCTTC
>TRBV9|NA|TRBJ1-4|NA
CASSAGREIEKLFF
TGTGCCAGCAGCGCGGGACGGGAGATCGAAAAACTGTTTTTT
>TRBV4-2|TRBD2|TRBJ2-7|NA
CASSQDLAGESYEQYF
TGTGCCAGCAGCCAAGACCTAGCGGGAGAGTCCTACGAGCAGTACTTC
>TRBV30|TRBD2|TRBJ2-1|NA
CAWSAGAFYNEQFF
TGTGCCTGGTCAGCGGGAGCCTTCTACAATGAGCAGTTCTTC
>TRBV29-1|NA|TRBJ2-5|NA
CSVGLRETQYF
TGCAGCGTTGGGTTGAGGGAGACCCAGTACTTC
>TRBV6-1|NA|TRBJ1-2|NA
CASSELTGTPGYGYTF
TGTGCCAGCAGTGAACTGACAGGAACACCGGGGTATGGCTACACCTTC
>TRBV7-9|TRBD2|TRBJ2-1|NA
CASSGSGILSYNEQFF
TGTGCCAGCAGCGGTAGCGGGATCCTCTCCTACAATGAGCAGTTCTTC
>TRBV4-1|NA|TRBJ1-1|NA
CASSQQGLETEAFF
TGCGCCAGCAGCCAGCAGGGGTTGGAGACTGAAGCTTTCTTT
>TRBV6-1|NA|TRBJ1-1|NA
CASSESRRGTEAFF
TGTGCCAGCAGTGAGTCTCGGCGGGGCACTGAAGCTTTCTTT
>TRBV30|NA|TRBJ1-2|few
CAWSVANYGYTF
TGTGCCTGGAGTGTAGCTAACTATGGCTACACCTTC